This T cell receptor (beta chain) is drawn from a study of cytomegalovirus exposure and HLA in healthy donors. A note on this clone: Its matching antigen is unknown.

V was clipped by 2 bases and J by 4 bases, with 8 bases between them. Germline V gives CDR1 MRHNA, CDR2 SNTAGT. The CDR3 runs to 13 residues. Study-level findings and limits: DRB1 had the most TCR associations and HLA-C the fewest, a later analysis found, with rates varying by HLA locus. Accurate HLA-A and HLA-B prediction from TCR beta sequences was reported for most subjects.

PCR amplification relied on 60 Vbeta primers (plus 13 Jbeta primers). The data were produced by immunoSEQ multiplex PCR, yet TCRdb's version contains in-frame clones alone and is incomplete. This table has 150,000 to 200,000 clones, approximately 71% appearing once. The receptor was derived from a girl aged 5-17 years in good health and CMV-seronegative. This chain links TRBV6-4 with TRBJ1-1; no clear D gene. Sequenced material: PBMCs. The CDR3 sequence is CASSDGSSTEAFF. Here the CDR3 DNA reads TGTGCCAGCAGTGACGGTTCGAGCACTGAAGCTTTCTTT.